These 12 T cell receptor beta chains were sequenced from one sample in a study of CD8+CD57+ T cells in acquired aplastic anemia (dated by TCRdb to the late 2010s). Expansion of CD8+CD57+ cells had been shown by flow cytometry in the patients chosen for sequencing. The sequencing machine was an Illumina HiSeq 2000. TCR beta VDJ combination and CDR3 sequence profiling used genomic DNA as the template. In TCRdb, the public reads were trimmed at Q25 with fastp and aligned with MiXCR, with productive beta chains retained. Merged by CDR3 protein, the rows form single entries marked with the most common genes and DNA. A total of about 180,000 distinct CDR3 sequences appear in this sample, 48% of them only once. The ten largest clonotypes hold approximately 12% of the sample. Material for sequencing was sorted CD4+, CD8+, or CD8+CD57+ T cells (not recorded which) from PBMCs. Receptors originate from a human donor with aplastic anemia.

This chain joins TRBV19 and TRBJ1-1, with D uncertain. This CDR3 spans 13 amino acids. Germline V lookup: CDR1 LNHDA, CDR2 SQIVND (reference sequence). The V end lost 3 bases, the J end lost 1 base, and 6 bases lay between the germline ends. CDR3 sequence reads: CASSITWNTEAFF. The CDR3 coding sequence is TGTGCCAGTAGTATTACGTGGAACACTGAAGCTTTCTTT.

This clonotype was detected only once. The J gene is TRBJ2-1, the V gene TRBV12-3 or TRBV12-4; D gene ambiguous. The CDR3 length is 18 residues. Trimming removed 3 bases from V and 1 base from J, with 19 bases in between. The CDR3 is CASSFLASFKGSYNEQFF. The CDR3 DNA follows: TGTGCCAGCAGTTTCTTAGCTAGTTTTAAGGGTTCCTACAATGAGCAGTTCTTC.

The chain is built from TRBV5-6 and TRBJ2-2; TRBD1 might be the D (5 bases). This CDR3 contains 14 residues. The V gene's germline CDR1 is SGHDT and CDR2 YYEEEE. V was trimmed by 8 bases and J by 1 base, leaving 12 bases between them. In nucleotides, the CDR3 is TGTGCCAGTACAATGACAGAGAACACCGGGGAGCTGTTTTTT. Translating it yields CASTMTENTGELFF.

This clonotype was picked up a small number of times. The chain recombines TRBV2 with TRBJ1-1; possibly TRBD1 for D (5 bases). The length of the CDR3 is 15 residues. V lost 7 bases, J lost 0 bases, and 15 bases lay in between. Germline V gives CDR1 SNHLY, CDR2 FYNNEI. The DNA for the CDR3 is TGTGCCAGCACCCTGGGGGTGGAACTGAACACTGAAGCTTTCTTT. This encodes CASTLGVELNTEAFF.

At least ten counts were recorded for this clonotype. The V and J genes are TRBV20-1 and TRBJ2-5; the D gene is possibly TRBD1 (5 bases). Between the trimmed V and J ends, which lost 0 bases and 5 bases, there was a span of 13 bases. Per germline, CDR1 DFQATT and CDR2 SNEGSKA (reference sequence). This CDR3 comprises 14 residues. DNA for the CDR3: TGCAGTGCTAGAGACGGGCAGGGCCGGGAGACCCAGTACTTC. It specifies CSARDGQGRETQYF.

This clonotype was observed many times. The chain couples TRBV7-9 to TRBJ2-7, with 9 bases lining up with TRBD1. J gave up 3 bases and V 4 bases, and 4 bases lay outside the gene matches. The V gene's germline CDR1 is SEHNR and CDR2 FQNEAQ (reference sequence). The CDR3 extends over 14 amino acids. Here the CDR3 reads CASSSGTGRYEQYF. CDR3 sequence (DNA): TGTGCCAGCAGCTCCGGGACAGGGCGCTACGAGCAGTACTTC.

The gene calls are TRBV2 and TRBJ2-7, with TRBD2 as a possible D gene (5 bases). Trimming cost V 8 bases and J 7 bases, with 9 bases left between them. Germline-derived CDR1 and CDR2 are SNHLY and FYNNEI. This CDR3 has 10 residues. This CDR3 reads CASLSGEQYF. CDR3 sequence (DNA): TGTGCCAGCCTTTCGGGGGAGCAGTACTTC.

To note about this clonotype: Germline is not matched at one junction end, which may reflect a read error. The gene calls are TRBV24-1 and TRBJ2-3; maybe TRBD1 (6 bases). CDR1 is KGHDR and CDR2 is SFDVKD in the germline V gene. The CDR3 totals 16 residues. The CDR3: CAASDPRGLRTDTQYF. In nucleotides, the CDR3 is TGTGCCGCCAGTGATCCCAGGGGATTAAGGACAGATACGCAGTATTTT.

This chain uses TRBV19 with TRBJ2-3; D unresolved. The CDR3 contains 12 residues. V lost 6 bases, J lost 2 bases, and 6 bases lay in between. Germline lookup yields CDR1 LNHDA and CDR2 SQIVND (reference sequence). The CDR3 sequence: CASRQSTDTQYF. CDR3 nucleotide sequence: TGTGCCAGTAGGCAATCCACAGATACGCAGTATTTT. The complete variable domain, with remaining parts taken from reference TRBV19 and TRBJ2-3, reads DGGITQSPKYLFRKEGQNVTLSCEQNLNHDAMYWYRQDPGQGLRLIYYSQIVNDFQKGDIAEGYSVSREKKESFPLTVTSAQKNPTAFYLCASRQSTDTQYFGPGTRLTVL.

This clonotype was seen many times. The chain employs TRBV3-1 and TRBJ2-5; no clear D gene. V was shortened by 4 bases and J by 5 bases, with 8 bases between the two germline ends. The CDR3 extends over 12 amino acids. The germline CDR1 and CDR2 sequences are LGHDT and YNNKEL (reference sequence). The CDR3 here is CASSPSRETQYF. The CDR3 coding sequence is TGTGCCAGCAGCCCCAGTCGCGAGACCCAGTACTTC.

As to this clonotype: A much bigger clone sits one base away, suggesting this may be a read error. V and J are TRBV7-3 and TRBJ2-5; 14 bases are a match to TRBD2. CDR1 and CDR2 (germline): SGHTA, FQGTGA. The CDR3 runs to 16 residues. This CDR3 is CANSQGLAGVTETQYF. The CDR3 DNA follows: TGTGCCAACAGCCAGGGACTAGCGGGGGTTACAGAGACCCAGTACTTC.

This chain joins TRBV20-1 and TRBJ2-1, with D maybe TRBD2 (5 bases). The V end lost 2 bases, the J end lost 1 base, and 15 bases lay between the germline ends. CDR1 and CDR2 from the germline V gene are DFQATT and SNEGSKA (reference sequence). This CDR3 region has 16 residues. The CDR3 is CSARSSGWTSYNEQFF. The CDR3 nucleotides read TGCAGTGCTAGAAGTTCAGGTTGGACTTCCTACAATGAGCAGTTCTTC.